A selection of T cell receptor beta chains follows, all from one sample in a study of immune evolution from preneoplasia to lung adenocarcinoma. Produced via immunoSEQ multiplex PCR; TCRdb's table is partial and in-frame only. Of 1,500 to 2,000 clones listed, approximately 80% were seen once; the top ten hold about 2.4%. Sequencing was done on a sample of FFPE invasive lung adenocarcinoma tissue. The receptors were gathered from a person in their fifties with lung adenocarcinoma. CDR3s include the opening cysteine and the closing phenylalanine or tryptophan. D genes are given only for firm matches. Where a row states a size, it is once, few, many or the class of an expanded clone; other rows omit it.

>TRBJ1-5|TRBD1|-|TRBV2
CASSPGQGHQPQHF
TGTGCCAGCAGTCCGGGACAGGGTCATCAGCCCCAGCATTTT
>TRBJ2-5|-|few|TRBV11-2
CASSSGRIKETQYF
TGTGCCAGCAGCTCGGGACGGATAAAAGAGACCCAGTACTTC
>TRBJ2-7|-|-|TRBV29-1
CSVAEGTYEQYF
TGCAGCGTTGCCGAGGGGACCTACGAGCAGTACTTC
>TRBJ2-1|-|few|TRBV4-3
CASSQVGSRYNEQFF
TGCGCCAGCAGCCAGGTGGGGAGTAGGTACAATGAGCAGTTCTTC
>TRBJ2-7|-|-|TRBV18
CASSLGAVTYEQYF
TGTGCCAGCTCCCTAGGGGCAGTAACCTACGAGCAGTACTTC
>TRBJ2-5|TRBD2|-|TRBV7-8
CASSPYLLVGTSGRRQETQYF
TGTGCCAGCAGCCCTTACCTCTTGGTCGGGACTAGCGGGAGGAGGCAAGAGACCCAGTACTTC
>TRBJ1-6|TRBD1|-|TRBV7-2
CASSLVDRDNSPLHF
TGTGCCAGCAGCTTAGTGGACAGGGATAATTCACCCCTCCACTTT
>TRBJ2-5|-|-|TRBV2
CASSDPHRLETQYF
TGTGCCAGCAGTGATCCACATAGATTAGAGACCCAGTACTTC
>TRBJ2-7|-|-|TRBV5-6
CASSLERVSYEQYF
TGTGCCAGCAGCTTGGAGCGGGTTTCCTACGAGCAGTACTTC
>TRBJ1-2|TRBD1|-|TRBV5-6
CASSRAGTGDSYGYTF
TGTGCCAGCAGCAGAGCCGGGACAGGGGATAGCTATGGCTACACCTTC
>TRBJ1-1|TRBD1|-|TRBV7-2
CASSLEEGASAFF
TGTGCCAGCAGCTTAGAGGAGGGGGCGTCAGCTTTCTTT
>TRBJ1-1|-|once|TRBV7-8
CASSDVEGGRTEAFF
TGTGCCAGCAGTGACGTCGAGGGGGGGAGGACTGAAGCTTTCTTT
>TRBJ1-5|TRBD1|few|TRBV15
CATRAGQGGNQPQHF
TGTGCCACCAGAGCGGGACAGGGTGGGAATCAGCCCCAGCATTTT
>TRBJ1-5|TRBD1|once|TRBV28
CASSTRTGGYQPQHF
TGTGCCAGCAGTACACGGACAGGGGGCTATCAGCCCCAGCATTTT
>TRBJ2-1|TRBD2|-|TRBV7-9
CASEERGSYNEQFF
TGTGCCAGCGAAGAGCGGGGCTCCTACAATGAGCAGTTCTTC
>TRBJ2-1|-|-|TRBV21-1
CASSNSGNYNEQFF
TGTGCCAGCAGCAACTCTGGAAACTACAATGAGCAGTTCTTC
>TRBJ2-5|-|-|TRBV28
CASSLIGTQETQYF
TGTGCCAGCAGTTTAATCGGGACACAAGAGACCCAGTACTTC
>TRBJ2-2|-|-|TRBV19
CASSIGQPGELFF
TGTGCCAGTAGTATAGGGCAGCCAGGGGAGCTGTTTTTT
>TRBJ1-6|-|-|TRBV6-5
CASSRDRDINSPLHF
TGTGCCAGCAGCAGGGACCGGGACATTAATTCACCCCTCCACTTT
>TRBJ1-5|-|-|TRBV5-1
CASSLAGQGNQPQHF
TGCGCCAGCAGCTTGGCCGGGCAGGGGAATCAGCCCCAGCATTTT
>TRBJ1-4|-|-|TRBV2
CASSESPTGREKLFF
TGTGCCAGCAGTGAAAGCCCAACCGGGAGAGAAAAACTGTTTTTT
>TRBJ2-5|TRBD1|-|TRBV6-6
CASRGDREETQYF
TGTGCCAGCAGGGGGGACAGAGAAGAGACCCAGTACTTC
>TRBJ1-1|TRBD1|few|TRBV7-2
CASSLTGGPEAFF
TGTGCCAGCAGCTTGACAGGGGGCCCCGAAGCTTTCTTT
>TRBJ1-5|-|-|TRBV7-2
CASSLWRDQPQHF
TGTGCCAGCAGCTTATGGAGGGACCAGCCCCAGCATTTT
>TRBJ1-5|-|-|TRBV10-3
CAIGGRGNQPQHF
TGTGCCATCGGCGGGAGGGGCAATCAGCCCCAGCATTTT
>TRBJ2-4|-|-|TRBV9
CASSVGGVEYIQYF
TGTGCCAGCAGCGTAGGAGGGGTTGAGTACATTCAGTACTTC
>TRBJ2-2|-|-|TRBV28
CASSRTQSRELFF
TGTGCCAGCAGTCGAACCCAAAGCAGGGAGCTGTTTTTT
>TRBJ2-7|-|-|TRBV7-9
CASSPLDGVSTYEQYF
TGTGCCAGCAGCCCATTGGATGGGGTCTCAACCTACGAGCAGTACTTC
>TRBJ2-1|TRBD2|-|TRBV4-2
CASSQDPGLAGGYNEQFF
TGTGCCAGCAGCCAAGATCCTGGACTAGCGGGGGGCTACAATGAGCAGTTCTTC
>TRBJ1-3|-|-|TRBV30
CAGEGGSGNTIYF
TGTGCCGGAGAGGGGGGGTCTGGAAACACCATATATTTT
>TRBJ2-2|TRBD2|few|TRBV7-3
CASSAGLAGEEANTGELFF
TGTGCCAGCAGCGCGGGACTAGCGGGAGAGGAGGCGAACACCGGGGAGCTGTTTTTT
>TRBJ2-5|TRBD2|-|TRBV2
CASTPRASGETQYF
TGTGCCAGCACGCCCCGGGCTAGCGGGGAGACCCAGTACTTC
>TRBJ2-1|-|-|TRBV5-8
CASSFTRINEQFF
TGTGCCAGCAGCTTTACTCGCATCAATGAGCAGTTCTTC
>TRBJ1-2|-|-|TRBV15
CATSRGKNSGGYTF
TGTGCCACCAGCAGAGGAAAGAACTCGGGGGGCTACACCTTC
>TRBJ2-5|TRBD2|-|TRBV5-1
CASSAGEPGETQYF
TGCGCCAGCAGCGCGGGAGAGCCCGGGGAGACCCAGTACTTC
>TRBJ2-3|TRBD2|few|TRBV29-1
CSVVTSGSTDTQYF
TGCAGCGTGGTTACTAGCGGGAGCACAGATACGCAGTATTTT
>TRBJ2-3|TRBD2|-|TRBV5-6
CASRNSGGTDTQYF
TGTGCCAGCAGGAATAGCGGGGGCACAGATACGCAGTATTTT
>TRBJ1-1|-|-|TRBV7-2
CASSPGGIEAFF
TGTGCCAGCAGCCCTGGGGGGATTGAAGCTTTCTTT
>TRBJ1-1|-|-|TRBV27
CASSPEKHSTEAFF
TGTGCCAGCAGTCCGGAAAAACATAGCACTGAAGCTTTCTTT
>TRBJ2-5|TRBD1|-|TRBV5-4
CASSQGQGAGGETQYF
TGTGCCAGCAGCCAAGGACAGGGGGCAGGTGGGGAGACCCAGTACTTC
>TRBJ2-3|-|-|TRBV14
CASSQDWRTSLIPSTDTQYF
TGTGCCAGCAGCCAAGATTGGAGAACTAGCCTCATTCCTAGCACAGATACGCAGTATTTT
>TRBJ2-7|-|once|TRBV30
CAWSQLRGNRAYEQYF
TGTGCCTGGAGCCAACTACGGGGGAATCGGGCCTACGAGCAGTACTTC
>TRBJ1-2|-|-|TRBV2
CASSGLPMKTYGYTF
TGTGCCAGCAGTGGCTTACCGATGAAGACCTATGGCTACACCTTC
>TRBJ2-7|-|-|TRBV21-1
CASSKVGLKISYEQYF
TGTGCCAGCAGCAAAGTCGGATTGAAGATCTCCTACGAGCAGTACTTC
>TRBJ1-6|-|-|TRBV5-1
CASSALTGANNSPLHF
TGCGCCAGCAGCGCCCTGACGGGGGCGAACAATTCACCCCTCCACTTT
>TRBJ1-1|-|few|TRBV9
CASSVGGGTDTEAFF
TGTGCCAGCAGCGTAGGGGGAGGGACGGACACTGAAGCTTTCTTT